This T cell receptor beta chain was captured by sequencing in a study of T cell changes during pregnancy in multiple sclerosis. With 5 bases removed from V and 4 bases from J, the gap between germline ends came to 21 bases. There are 16 residues in the CDR3. Germline V gene data show CDR1 as SGHVS and CDR2 as FNYEAQ. This clone was counted a single time. The assay was immunoSEQ multiplex PCR, and TCRdb's table has in-frame clones only and misses some. The sample shows tens of thousands of clones, 88% of them seen only once. The sample consisted of peripheral blood, taken before pregnancy. The rearrangement links TRBV7-6 to TRBJ2-7; D is possibly TRBD1 (6 bases). This TCR came from a female donor with multiple sclerosis, enrolled in a pregnancy study. DNA for the CDR3: TGTGCCAGCAGCCCAATTGTGGGCAGGGGAAGATACGAGCAGTACTTC. This sequence encodes CASSPIVGRGRYEQYF.